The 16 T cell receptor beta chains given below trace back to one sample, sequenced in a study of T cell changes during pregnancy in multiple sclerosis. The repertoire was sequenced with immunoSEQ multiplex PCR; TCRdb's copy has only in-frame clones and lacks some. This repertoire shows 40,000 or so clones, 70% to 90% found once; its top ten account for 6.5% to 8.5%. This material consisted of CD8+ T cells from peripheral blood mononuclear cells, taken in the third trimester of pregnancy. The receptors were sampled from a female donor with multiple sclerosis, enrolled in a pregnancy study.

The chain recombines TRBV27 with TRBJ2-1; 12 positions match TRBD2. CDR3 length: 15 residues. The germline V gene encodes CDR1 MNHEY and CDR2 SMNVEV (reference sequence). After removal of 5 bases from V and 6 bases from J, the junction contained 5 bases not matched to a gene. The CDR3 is CASSVTSGGLNEQFF. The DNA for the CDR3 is TGTGCCAGCAGTGTGACTAGCGGGGGCCTCAATGAGCAGTTCTTC.

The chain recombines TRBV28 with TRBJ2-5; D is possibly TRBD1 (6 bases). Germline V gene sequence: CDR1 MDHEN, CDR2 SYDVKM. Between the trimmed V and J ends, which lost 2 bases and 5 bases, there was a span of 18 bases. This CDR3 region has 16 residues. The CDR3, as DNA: TGTGCCAGCAGTTTAGTGGGGGCGCTTTTGGCGGAGACCCAGTACTTC. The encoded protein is CASSLVGALLAETQYF.

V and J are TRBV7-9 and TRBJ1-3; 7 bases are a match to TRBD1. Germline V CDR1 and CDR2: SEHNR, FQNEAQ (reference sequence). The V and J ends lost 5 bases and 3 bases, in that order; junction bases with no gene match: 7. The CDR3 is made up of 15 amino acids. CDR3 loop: CASSPTGMNGNTIYF. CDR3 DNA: TGTGCCAGCAGCCCGACAGGGATGAATGGAAACACCATATATTTT.

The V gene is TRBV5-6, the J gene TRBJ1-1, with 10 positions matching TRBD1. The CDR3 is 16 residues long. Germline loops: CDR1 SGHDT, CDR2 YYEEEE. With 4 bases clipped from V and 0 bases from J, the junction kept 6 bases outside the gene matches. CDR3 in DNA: TGTGCCAGCAGCCGGGACAGGGGACTTCTGAACACTGAAGCTTTCTTT. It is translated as CASSRDRGLLNTEAFF. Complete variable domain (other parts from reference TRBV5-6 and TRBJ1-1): DAGVTQSPTHLIKTRGQQVTLRCSPKSGHDTVSWYQQALGQGPQFIFQYYEEEERQRGNFPDRFSGHQFPNYSSELNVNALLLGDSALYLCASSRDRGLLNTEAFFGQGTRLTVV.

The CDR3 loop is CASSSWTGGDYGYTF. In nucleotides, the CDR3 is TGTGCCAGCAGTTCCTGGACAGGGGGGGACTATGGCTACACCTTC. The chain links TRBV28 to TRBJ1-2; 10 bases are a match to TRBD1. This CDR3 region has 15 residues. V lost 4 bases to trimming and J lost 3 bases; unmatched junction nucleotides: 5. The germline CDR1 and CDR2 sequences are MDHEN and SYDVKM.

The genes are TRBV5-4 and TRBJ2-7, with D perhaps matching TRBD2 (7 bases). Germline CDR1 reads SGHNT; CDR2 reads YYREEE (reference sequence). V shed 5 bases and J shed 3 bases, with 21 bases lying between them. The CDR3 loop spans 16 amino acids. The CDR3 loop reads CASSGGGGASHYEQYF. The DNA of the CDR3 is TGTGCCAGCAGTGGGGGAGGGGGGGCGAGCCACTACGAGCAGTACTTC.

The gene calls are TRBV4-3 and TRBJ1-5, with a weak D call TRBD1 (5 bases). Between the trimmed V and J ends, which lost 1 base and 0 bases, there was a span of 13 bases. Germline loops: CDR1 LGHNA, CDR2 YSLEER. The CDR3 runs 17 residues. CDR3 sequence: CASSQVIGGYSNQPQHF. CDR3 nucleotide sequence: TGCGCCAGCAGCCAAGTGATTGGGGGGTATAGCAATCAGCCCCAGCATTTT.

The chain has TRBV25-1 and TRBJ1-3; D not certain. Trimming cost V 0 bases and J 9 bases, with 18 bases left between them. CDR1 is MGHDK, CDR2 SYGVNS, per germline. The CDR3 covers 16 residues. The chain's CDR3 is CASSEYGVGPRGTIYF. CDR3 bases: TGTGCCAGCAGTGAATATGGGGTTGGTCCTCGGGGCACCATATATTTT.

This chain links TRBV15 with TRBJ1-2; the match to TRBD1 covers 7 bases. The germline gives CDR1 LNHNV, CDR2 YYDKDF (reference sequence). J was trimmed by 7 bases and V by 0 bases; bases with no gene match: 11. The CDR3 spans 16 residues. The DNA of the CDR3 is TGTGCCACCAGCAGAGATCCCGACAGGGAGAGGGGTGGCTACACCTTC. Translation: CATSRDPDRERGGYTF.

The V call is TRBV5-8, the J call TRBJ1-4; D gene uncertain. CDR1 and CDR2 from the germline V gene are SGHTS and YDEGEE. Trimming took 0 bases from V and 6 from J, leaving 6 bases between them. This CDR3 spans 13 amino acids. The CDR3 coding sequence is TGTGCCAGCAGCTTGGTGCGGTATGAAAAACTGTTTTTT. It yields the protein CASSLVRYEKLFF.

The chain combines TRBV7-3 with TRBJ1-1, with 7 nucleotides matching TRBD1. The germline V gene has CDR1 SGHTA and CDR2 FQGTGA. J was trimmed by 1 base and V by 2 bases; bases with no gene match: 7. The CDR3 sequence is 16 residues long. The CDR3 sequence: CASSLGGRGSNTEAFF. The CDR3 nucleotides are TGTGCCAGCAGCTTAGGGGGCAGGGGGTCGAACACTGAAGCTTTCTTT.

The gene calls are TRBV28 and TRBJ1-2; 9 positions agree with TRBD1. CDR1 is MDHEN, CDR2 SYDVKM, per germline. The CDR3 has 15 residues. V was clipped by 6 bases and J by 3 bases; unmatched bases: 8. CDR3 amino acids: CASRGTGRRYYGYTF. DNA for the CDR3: TGTGCCAGCAGGGGGACAGGGCGAAGATACTATGGCTACACCTTC.

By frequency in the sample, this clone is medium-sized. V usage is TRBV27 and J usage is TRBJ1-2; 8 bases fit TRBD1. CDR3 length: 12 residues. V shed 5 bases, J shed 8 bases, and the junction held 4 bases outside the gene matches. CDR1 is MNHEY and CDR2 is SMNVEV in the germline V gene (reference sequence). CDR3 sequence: CASSAHRGGYTF. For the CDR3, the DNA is TGTGCCAGCAGTGCACACAGGGGGGGCTACACCTTC.

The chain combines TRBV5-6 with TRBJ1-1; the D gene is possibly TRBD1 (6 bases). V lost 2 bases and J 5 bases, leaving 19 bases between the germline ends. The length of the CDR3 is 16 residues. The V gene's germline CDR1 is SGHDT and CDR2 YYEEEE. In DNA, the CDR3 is TGTGCCAGCAGCTTTTGGTCTGGGGGCGGAGTAACTGAAGCTTTCTTT. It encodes CASSFWSGGGVTEAFF.

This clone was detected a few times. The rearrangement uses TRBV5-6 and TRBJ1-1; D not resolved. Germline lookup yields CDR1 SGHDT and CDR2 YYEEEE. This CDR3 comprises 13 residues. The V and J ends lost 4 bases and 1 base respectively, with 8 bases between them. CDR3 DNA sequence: TGTGCCAGCAGCACGAGCTGGAACACTGAAGCTTTCTTT. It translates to CASSTSWNTEAFF.

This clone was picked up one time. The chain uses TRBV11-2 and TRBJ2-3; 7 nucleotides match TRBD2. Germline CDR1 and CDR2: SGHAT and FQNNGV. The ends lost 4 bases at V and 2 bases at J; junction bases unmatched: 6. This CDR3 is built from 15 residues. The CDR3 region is CASSWGAGHTDTQYF. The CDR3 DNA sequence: TGTGCCAGCAGCTGGGGAGCGGGGCACACAGATACGCAGTATTTT.